The T cell receptor beta chain described here comes from a study of T cell changes during pregnancy in multiple sclerosis. Here immunoSEQ multiplex PCR was the method, and the copy in TCRdb shows in-frame clones only, minus some. This sample has some 70,000 clones; around nine tenths occur once, and the top ten carry approximately 3.4%. This specimen consisted of peripheral blood, obtained before pregnancy. The TCR sequence derives from a female donor with multiple sclerosis, enrolled in a pregnancy study.

The CDR3 coding sequence is TGCGCCAGCAGCCAAGGCTGGGGCGGCAATCAGCCCCAGCATTTT. It is translated as CASSQGWGGNQPQHF. This chain joins TRBV4-1 and TRBJ1-5; weak D call: TRBD1 (5 bases). The V and J ends lost 1 base and 2 bases respectively, with 9 bases between them. Germline CDR1 is MGHRA and CDR2 is YSYEKL. This CDR3 region has 15 residues.